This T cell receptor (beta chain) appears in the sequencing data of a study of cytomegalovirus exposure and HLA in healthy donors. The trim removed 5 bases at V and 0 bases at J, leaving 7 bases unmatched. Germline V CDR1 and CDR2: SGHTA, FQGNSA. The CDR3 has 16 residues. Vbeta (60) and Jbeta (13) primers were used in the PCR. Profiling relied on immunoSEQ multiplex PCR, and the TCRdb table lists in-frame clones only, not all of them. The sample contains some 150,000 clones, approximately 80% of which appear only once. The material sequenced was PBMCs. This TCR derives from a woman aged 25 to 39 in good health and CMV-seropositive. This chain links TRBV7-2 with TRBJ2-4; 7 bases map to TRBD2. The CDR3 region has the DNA TGTGCCAGCAGCCCTTTGGGAGGGGTAGCCAAAAACATTCAGTACTTC. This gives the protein CASSPLGGVAKNIQYF.